The source of this T cell receptor (beta chain) is a study of control samples from healthy donors and cancer patients. TCRdb's copy holds only in-frame clones and misses some; the assay was immunoSEQ multiplex PCR. The sample records more than 95,000 clones, over 75% being singletons. This CDR3 is 16 amino acids long. V lost 6 bases to trimming and J lost 3 bases; unmatched junction nucleotides: 7. The V gene's germline CDR1 is SGHKS and CDR2 YYEKEE (reference sequence). This clonotype was sampled from a man aged 60-69 years in good health. Sequenced sample: blood. The chain recombines TRBV5-5 with TRBJ1-5; 12 bases align to TRBD1. CDR3 in DNA: TGTGCCAGCAACCCGGGACAGGGGGCGGTCAATCAGCCCCAGCATTTT. Translated, it gives CASNPGQGAVNQPQHF.